This T cell receptor (beta chain) was sequenced during a study of blood T cell repertoires in COVID-19. Study-level background: Researchers got acute and convalescent COVID-19 samples from the United States, Italy and Spain. In each case, the material was cDNA or gDNA derived from T cells, B-cell-depleted T cells, or PBMCs.

In the study's own analysis: Amplifying reference gene primers gave estimates of nucleated cell counts. Only in-frame clones appear in the TCRdb table, and some are missing; sequencing was by immunoSEQ multiplex PCR. V, J and clone size derive from that table, while D and trimming were established from the DNA sequence. The sample has over 200,000 clones, 86% seen once; the top ten hold 3% to 3.5%. The V and J ends lost 4 bases and 7 bases respectively, with 24 bases between them. Germline CDR1 reads SGDLS; CDR2 reads YYNGEE. The CDR3 extends over 17 amino acids. This receptor was taken from a woman aged 25 to 45 who had recovered from COVID-19. The material sequenced was peripheral blood. The chain links TRBV9 to TRBJ1-3, with D perhaps TRBD1 (5 bases). CDR3 sequence (DNA): TGTGCCAGCAGCCCGAGCCGCGGAGGGGATGGTTTTAACACCATATATTTT. Translating gives CASSPSRGGDGFNTIYF. Looking up the rest from reference TRBV9 and TRBJ1-3 gives the full variable domain: DSGVTQTPKHLITATGQRVTLRCSPRSGDLSVYWYQQSLDQGLQFLIQYYNGEERAKGNILERFSAQQFPDLHSELNLSSLELGDSALYFCASSPSRGGDGFNTIYFGEGSWLTVV.